A selection of T cell receptor beta chains follows, all from one sample in a study of Tregs in tolerant kidney transplant recipients. This table comes from immunoSEQ multiplex PCR, and its TCRdb copy is limited to in-frame clones, with some not included. The sample records about 240,000 clones, about 80% being singletons. The source material was CD4+ T cells from blood. These receptors came from a human donor in good health. The CDR3 runs from the conserved cysteine through the conserved F or W. The order of the fields is J gene, D gene, clone size, V gene, CDR3 protein, CDR3 DNA. A D gene is named only where the DNA matches it firmly. Size values are once, few and many counts, or a class for expanded clones, and some rows have none.

TRBJ1-2 | . | . | TRBV7-6 | CASSLAPTGINYGYTF | TGTGCCAGCAGCTTAGCCCCGACAGGAATCAACTATGGCTACACCTTC
TRBJ1-2 | TRBD1 | . | TRBV14 | CASSLRDRGPIDGYTF | TGTGCCAGCAGCCTCAGAGACAGGGGGCCTATCGATGGCTACACCTTC
TRBJ2-1 | TRBD2 | . | TRBV10-3 | CAISSGEGLNEQFF | TGTGCCATCAGTTCGGGGGAGGGCCTCAATGAGCAGTTCTTC
TRBJ2-5 | TRBD1 | . | TRBV18 | CASSHGTGGRETQYF | TGTGCCAGCTCACACGGGACAGGGGGCAGGGAGACCCAGTACTTC
TRBJ2-1 | . | . | TRBV7-3 | CASSLGPSSYNEQFF | TGTGCCAGCAGCTTGGGGCCGAGCTCCTACAATGAGCAGTTCTTC
TRBJ2-5 | . | . | TRBV14 | CASSQAGSYQETQYF | TGTGCCAGCAGCCAAGCGGGATCGTACCAAGAGACCCAGTACTTC
TRBJ1-1 | . | . | TRBV30 | CAWSVEARNTEAFF | TGTGCCTGGAGTGTGGAGGCTAGGAACACTGAAGCTTTCTTT
TRBJ1-4 | . | . | TRBV7-9 | CASSPLTPATNEKLFF | TGTGCCAGCAGCCCCCTTACACCTGCAACTAATGAAAAACTGTTTTTT
TRBJ2-5 | TRBD1 | . | TRBV19 | CASSIRGQGRETQYF | TGTGCCAGTAGTATAAGGGGACAGGGACGGGAGACCCAGTACTTC
TRBJ1-4 | . | . | TRBV19 | CASSPGREELRDEKLFF | TGTGCCAGTAGTCCGGGCAGGGAGGAATTGCGTGATGAAAAACTGTTTTTT
TRBJ2-7 | . | . | TRBV19 | CASSPRGTTSYEQYF | TGTGCCAGTAGCCCCCGGGGGACCACCTCCTACGAGCAGTACTTC
TRBJ2-7 | TRBD1 | once | TRBV2 | CASNYRGSYEQYF | TGTGCCAGCAATTACAGGGGCTCCTACGAGCAGTACTTC
TRBJ2-7 | TRBD1 | . | TRBV5-5 | CASILLTGTGTYEQYF | TGTGCCAGCATCTTGTTAACCGGGACAGGCACCTACGAGCAGTACTTC
TRBJ2-7 | TRBD1 | . | TRBV19 | CASSRGQAPWEQYF | TGTGCCAGTAGCCGCGGACAGGCTCCTTGGGAGCAGTACTTC
TRBJ1-2 | . | . | TRBV2 | CASSDDNGIYGYTF | TGTGCCAGCAGTGATGACAACGGGATCTATGGCTACACCTTC
TRBJ2-7 | TRBD1 | . | TRBV10-2 | CASSPTGNDEQYF | TGCGCCAGCAGTCCGACAGGGAACGACGAGCAGTACTTC
TRBJ2-2 | TRBD1 | . | TRBV7-9 | CASSLPGQGGRELFF | TGTGCCAGCAGCTTACCGGGACAGGGAGGGCGGGAGCTGTTTTTT
TRBJ1-4 | TRBD1 | . | TRBV4-1 | CASSQSNRGLEKLFF | TGCGCCAGCAGCCAATCGAACAGGGGGCTTGAAAAACTGTTTTTT
TRBJ2-7 | . | once | TRBV29-1 | CSVAPSVLGYEQYF | TGCAGCGTTGCCCCGTCGGTATTAGGCTACGAGCAGTACTTC
TRBJ2-7 | . | . | TRBV11-2 | CASSQIGERGYEQYF | TGTGCCAGCAGCCAGATCGGGGAAAGAGGCTACGAGCAGTACTTC
TRBJ2-2 | . | few | TRBV5-1 | CASSFNAWARTGELFF | TGCGCCAGCAGCTTTAATGCATGGGCACGGACCGGGGAGCTGTTTTTT
TRBJ2-7 | . | . | TRBV11-2 | CASSLGGISYEQYF | TGTGCCAGCAGCTTAGGAGGTATCTCCTACGAGCAGTACTTC
TRBJ2-1 | . | . | TRBV19 | CASSIHGLRNEQFF | TGTGCCAGTAGTATCCACGGACTTCGTAATGAGCAGTTCTTC
TRBJ2-5 | . | . | TRBV5-1 | CASSLVPGHRLQETQYF | TGCGCCAGCAGCTTAGTTCCGGGACACCGACTCCAAGAGACCCAGTACTTC
TRBJ2-7 | TRBD1 | . | TRBV4-2 | CASSQGPLTQGAGEQYF | TGTGCCAGCAGCCAAGGACCTCTTACACAGGGGGCGGGGGAGCAGTACTTC
TRBJ1-1 | . | . | TRBV4-2 | CASSQAIRNTEAFF | TGTGCCAGCAGCCAAGCGATAAGGAACACTGAAGCTTTCTTT
TRBJ2-5 | . | . | TRBV9 | CASSVSQETQYF | TGTGCCAGCAGCGTCTCACAAGAGACCCAGTACTTC
TRBJ1-2 | . | . | TRBV5-1 | CASSLIEERANYGYTF | TGCGCCAGCAGCTTGATCGAGGAGAGAGCTAACTATGGCTACACCTTC
TRBJ1-4 | . | once | TRBV19 | CASSIDWGRGEKLFF | TGTGCCAGTAGTATAGATTGGGGGCGAGGTGAAAAACTGTTTTTT
TRBJ2-3 | . | . | TRBV6-1 | CASKAQWDTQYF | TGTGCCAGCAAAGCGCAATGGGATACGCAGTATTTT
TRBJ1-6 | . | once | TRBV6-1 | CASSPSGGYNSPLHF | TGTGCCAGCAGTCCCAGTGGGGGGTATAATTCACCCCTCCACTTT
TRBJ2-7 | . | . | TRBV2 | CASRPKVAAAYEQYF | TGTGCCAGCAGACCAAAGGTGGCGGCGGCCTACGAGCAGTACTTC
TRBJ2-7 | TRBD2 | . | TRBV7-8 | CASRHPTSGGSYEQYF | TGTGCCAGCAGACACCCTACTAGCGGTGGCTCCTACGAGCAGTACTTC
TRBJ1-4 | . | . | TRBV5-1 | CASSLAPATTNEKLFF | TGCGCCAGCAGCTTGGCCCCAGCAACAACTAATGAAAAACTGTTTTTT
TRBJ2-7 | . | once | TRBV5-1 | CASSGTPTYEQYF | TGCGCCAGCAGCGGCACTCCCACCTACGAGCAGTACTTC
TRBJ2-3 | TRBD2 | . | TRBV18 | CASSPEGRAQYF | TGTGCCAGCTCACCAGAAGGGAGGGCGCAGTATTTT
TRBJ2-7 | . | . | TRBV5-1 | CASSFFLPTVYEQYF | TGCGCCAGCAGCTTCTTTCTCCCAACAGTGTACGAGCAGTACTTC
TRBJ1-2 | . | . | TRBV9 | CASSVDANDYGYTF | TGTGCCAGCAGCGTAGATGCTAACGACTATGGCTACACCTTC
TRBJ2-5 | . | . | TRBV7-8 | CATYQETQYF | TGTGCCACCTACCAGGAGACCCAGTACTTC
TRBJ2-5 | . | . | TRBV4-2 | CASSQAGTSQETQYF | TGTGCCAGCAGCCAAGCCGGGACTTCACAAGAGACCCAGTACTTC
TRBJ1-2 | TRBD1 | . | TRBV7-2 | CASSLDRDYGYTF | TGTGCCAGCAGCCTCGACAGGGACTATGGCTACACCTTC
TRBJ2-2 | TRBD2 | . | TRBV9 | CASSVGEGRTGELFF | TGTGCCAGCAGCGTGGGGGAGGGGAGGACCGGGGAGCTGTTTTTT
TRBJ1-5 | TRBD1 | once | TRBV2 | CASGPGQGILEPQHF | TGTGCCAGCGGACCGGGACAGGGGATTTTGGAGCCCCAGCATTTT
TRBJ2-7 | . | . | TRBV30 | CAGIRYRGGEQYF | TGTGCCGGGATCCGATACAGGGGAGGGGAGCAGTACTTC
TRBJ2-5 | . | . | TRBV4-2 | CASSQGPIQETQYF | TGTGCCAGCAGCCAAGGGCCTATCCAAGAGACCCAGTACTTC
TRBJ1-3 | . | . | TRBV2 | CASSSQAQGLSGNTIYF | TGTGCCAGCAGCTCCCAAGCTCAGGGGCTCTCTGGAAACACCATATATTTT
TRBJ2-2 | TRBD1 | once | TRBV25-1 | CASSGDRGWTGELFF | TGTGCCAGCAGTGGGGACAGGGGTTGGACCGGGGAGCTGTTTTTT
TRBJ1-3 | TRBD1 | . | TRBV5-1 | CASSQTGPSGNTIYF | TGCGCCAGCAGCCAGACAGGGCCCTCTGGAAACACCATATATTTT
TRBJ1-1 | . | . | TRBV5-1 | CASSWTGKVNTEAFF | TGCGCCAGCAGTTGGACCGGGAAAGTGAACACTGAAGCTTTCTTT
TRBJ2-7 | TRBD2 | . | TRBV6-1 | CASSEGLAGSSRQYF | TGTGCCAGCAGTGAAGGACTAGCGGGGTCCTCCAGGCAGTACTTC
TRBJ2-3 | . | . | TRBV27 | CASSLGGYTDTQYF | TGTGCCAGCAGTTTAGGAGGCTACACAGATACGCAGTATTTT